The 19 T cell receptor beta chains reported below all come from one sample, sequenced in a study of OX40 agonist ivuxolimab in advanced cancers. Preparation of the library involved the immunoSEQ multiplex PCR assay. TCRdb stores this immuneACCESS table with in-frame sequences only. Part of the clones is absent; in the studies checked, under half of the shortfall reflects unresolved V genes, and no reason is known for the rest. The sample contains some 43,000 clones, roughly 86% of them found a single time. Jointly, the top ten make up about 15% of the sample. The sequencing used CD4+ or CD8+ T cells sorted from blood, collected in a trial of the OX40 agonist ivuxolimab. These receptors originate from an adult with an advanced solid tumor such as melanoma, head and neck, liver or kidney cancer.

The chain couples TRBV7-7 to TRBJ2-7; 7 nucleotides line up with TRBD1. V was clipped by 1 base and J by 0 bases; unmatched bases: 3. CDR1 and CDR2 (germline): SSHAT, FNYEAQ (reference sequence). CDR3 length: 15 residues. CDR3: CASSLGQGVSYEQYF. In nucleotides, the CDR3 is TGTGCCAGCAGCTTAGGCCAGGGGGTCTCCTACGAGCAGTACTTC.

In its sample, this clone was seen a few times. This chain connects TRBV7-8 to TRBJ2-7, with 7 bases that match TRBD1. After removal of 5 bases from V and 2 bases from J, the junction contained 9 bases not matched to a gene. Germline V gene lookup returns CDR1 SGHVS and CDR2 FQNEAQ. The CDR3 is 15 residues long. The CDR3 coding sequence is TGTGCCAGCAGCGCAGGGGGACACGCGACCTACGAGCAGTACTTC. This sequence encodes CASSAGGHATYEQYF.

This clone was recorded a few times. The chain carries TRBV19 and TRBJ1-1, with no clear D. This CDR3 has 13 residues. V shed 4 bases and J shed 0 bases, with 6 bases lying between them. CDR1 is LNHDA and CDR2 is SQIVND in the germline V gene (reference sequence). CDR3 in amino acids: CASSTAMNTEAFF. DNA of the CDR3: TGTGCCAGTAGTACAGCCATGAACACTGAAGCTTTCTTT. The full variable domain, completed using reference TRBV19 and TRBJ1-1, is DGGITQSPKYLFRKEGQNVTLSCEQNLNHDAMYWYRQDPGQGLRLIYYSQIVNDFQKGDIAEGYSVSREKKESFPLTVTSAQKNPTAFYLCASSTAMNTEAFFGQGTRLTVV.

This chain connects TRBV9 to TRBJ2-3, with 7 positions matching TRBD2. Germline CDR1 and CDR2: SGDLS and YYNGEE. The CDR3 spans 16 residues. J lost 0 bases, V lost 2 bases, and 6 bases had no gene match. The CDR3 region is CASSVSLAASTDTQYF. The CDR3 DNA follows: TGTGCCAGCAGCGTTTCTCTAGCGGCTAGCACAGATACGCAGTATTTT.

This chain uses TRBV15 with TRBJ1-2; 7 bases are a match to TRBD1. Germline lookup yields CDR1 LNHNV and CDR2 YYDKDF (reference sequence). V lost 5 bases, J lost 3 bases, and 9 bases stayed unmatched. CDR3 length equals 15 residues. This CDR3 reads CATSPPDREYYGYTF. The CDR3 DNA reads as TGTGCCACCAGCCCTCCCGACAGGGAATACTATGGCTACACCTTC.

The CDR3 DNA reads TGTGCCAGCAGTCCGATGGGACAGTTCACTGAAGCTTTCTTT. It is translated as CASSPMGQFTEAFF. The chain carries TRBV28 and TRBJ1-1; 7 nucleotides align to TRBD1. Looked up from germline, CDR1 is MDHEN and CDR2 is SYDVKM. The ends lost 5 bases at V and 4 bases at J; junction bases unmatched: 7. The CDR3 is 14 amino acids. The full variable domain, its missing parts supplied by reference TRBV28 and TRBJ1-1, is DVKVTQSSRYLVKRTGEKVFLECVQDMDHENMFWYRQDPGLGLRLIYFSYDVKMKEKGDIPEGYSVSREKKERFSLILESASTNQTSMYLCASSPMGQFTEAFFGQGTRLTVV.

This clone came up a few times. The chain is built from TRBV10-3 and TRBJ1-1, with D maybe TRBD1 (5 bases). The germline V and J ends were trimmed by 9 bases and 0 bases, with 11 bases remaining between them. CDR3 length equals 13 residues. CDR1 and CDR2 from the germline V gene are ENHRY and SYGVKD. CDR3 nucleotide sequence: TGTGCCATTTTAGAGGGGATGAACACTGAAGCTTTCTTT. It codes for CAILEGMNTEAFF.

This chain connects TRBV4-3 to TRBJ2-3, with D unresolved. The V end lost 0 bases, the J end lost 2 bases, and 15 bases lay between the germline ends. The V gene's germline CDR1 is LGHNA and CDR2 YSLEER. CDR3 length: 17 amino acids. CDR3 DNA: TGCGCCAGCAGCCAAGATCCGACCCACCCGTTCACAGATACGCAGTATTTT. Translated: CASSQDPTHPFTDTQYF.

The V gene is TRBV7-2, the J gene TRBJ2-7; no definite D call. Trimming took off 4 bases at V and 2 bases at J, with 6 bases between the two ends. Germline CDR1 is SGHTA and CDR2 is FQGNSA. CDR3 size: 12 residues. CDR3 nucleotides: TGTGCCAGCAGCTCGGACCCCTACGAGCAGTACTTC. Amino acid sequence: CASSSDPYEQYF.

The CDR3, as DNA: TGCGCCAGCAGCCTGGGCGGGCCGTCTGAGCAGTTCTTC. Translation: CASSLGGPSEQFF. The gene calls are TRBV4-3 and TRBJ2-1; D possibly corresponds to TRBD2 (5 bases). The CDR3 is 13 residues long. Trimming pared 4 bases from V and 9 bases from J, leaving 13 bases between. The germline V gene encodes CDR1 LGHNA and CDR2 YSLEER.

This chain uses TRBV13 with TRBJ1-1, with D hard to call. CDR3 size: 12 residues. In germline, CDR1 is PRHDT, CDR2 FYEKMQ (reference sequence). The germline V and J ends were trimmed by 5 bases and 4 bases, with 8 bases remaining between them. The CDR3 region is CASSPLGTEAFF. The CDR3 DNA is TGTGCCAGCAGCCCCCTCGGCACTGAAGCTTTCTTT.

This chain links TRBV2 with TRBJ2-1; 9 positions match TRBD1. This CDR3 spans 14 amino acids. V gave up 8 bases and J gave up 4 bases; unmatched junction bases: 6. Germline V CDR1 and CDR2: SNHLY, FYNNEI. The CDR3 nucleotides read TGTGCCAGCGTCGGGACAGGGTATTACAATGAGCAGTTCTTC. Its protein is CASVGTGYYNEQFF.

The gene calls are TRBV10-3 and TRBJ2-7; 14 bases match TRBD2. The CDR3 covers 19 residues. Germline V gene sequence: CDR1 ENHRY, CDR2 SYGVKD. J lost 4 bases, V lost 0 bases, and 11 bases had no gene match. This CDR3 is CAISESTPTSGRATYEQYF. DNA of the CDR3: TGTGCCATCAGTGAGTCGACCCCGACTAGCGGGAGGGCCACATACGAGCAGTACTTC.

This clone appeared a few times. V gene TRBV13 combines with J gene TRBJ2-7; 9 bases fit TRBD1. The germline V gene has CDR1 PRHDT and CDR2 FYEKMQ (reference sequence). The J segment lost 7 bases and the V segment lost 2 bases, leaving 6 bases of the junction unmatched. The CDR3 is 14 residues long. The CDR3 loop is CASSLRGTGREQYF. CDR3 coding DNA: TGTGCCAGCAGCTTACGAGGGACAGGGCGGGAGCAGTACTTC.

The V and J genes are TRBV10-3 and TRBJ2-4, with D uncertain. Germline V gene data show CDR1 as ENHRY and CDR2 as SYGVKD. The V end was cut by 0 bases, the J end by 6 bases, with 15 bases between. The CDR3 sequence is 16 residues long. The CDR3 reads CAISESTLWPRNIQYF. CDR3 in DNA: TGTGCCATCAGTGAGTCGACTCTCTGGCCGAGAAACATTCAGTACTTC.

The chain uses TRBV7-2 and TRBJ2-7; D remains unclear. CDR1 and CDR2 from the germline V gene are SGHTA and FQGNSA. The V end was cut by 1 base, the J end by 7 bases, with 8 bases between. The CDR3 length is 12 residues. In DNA form, the CDR3 reads TGTGCCAGCAGCTTAGTTAACGGGGAGCAGTACTTC. It is translated as CASSLVNGEQYF.

About this clone itself: The sample holds other DNA sequences that translate to the same CDR3. This chain links TRBV7-7 with TRBJ2-2; possibly TRBD1 for D (5 bases). Germline CDR1 SSHAT, CDR2 FNYEAQ (reference sequence). Between the trimmed V and J ends, which lost 3 bases and 1 base, there was a span of 6 bases. The CDR3 extends over 14 amino acids. The CDR3 region has the DNA TGTGCCAGCAGCTTCGACAGGAACACCGGGGAGCTGTTTTTT. It is translated as CASSFDRNTGELFF.

This clone was picked up a small number of times. The V and J genes are TRBV27 and TRBJ1-5; 9 bases fit TRBD1. Germline V gene data show CDR1 as MNHEY and CDR2 as SMNVEV (reference sequence). The CDR3 totals 14 residues. The junction had 5 bases not matched to a gene; V was cut back by 6 bases and J by 5 bases. The CDR3 DNA sequence: TGTGCCAGCAGACGGACAGGGGAAGATCAGCCCCAGCATTTT. Translating gives CASRRTGEDQPQHF.

The chain links TRBV5-8 to TRBJ2-7; TRBD1 or TRBD2 may be the D gene (7 bases each). V was cut by 0 bases and J by 4 bases, with 20 bases left in between. The germline gives CDR1 SGHTS, CDR2 YDEGEE. This CDR3 has 17 residues. CDR3 residues: CASSLGRVTGRGYEQYV. CDR3 nucleotide sequence: TGTGCCAGCAGCTTGGGGCGAGTGACAGGGAGGGGATACGAGCAGTACGTC.